This T cell receptor beta chain stems from a study of response to subunit inactivated influenza vaccine. The CDR3 extends over 13 amino acids. Trimming cost V 2 bases and J 5 bases, with 6 bases left between them. Germline CDR1 MNHEY, CDR2 SVGAGI. TCRdb reanalysed the RT-PCR reads using MiXCR and keeps one entry per CDR3 protein. The sample gives 500,000 to 600,000 distinct CDR3 sequences, 14% of which show up once; around 10% is in the top ten. Broader study findings: After each seasonal influenza vaccination, few new T cells are recruited, the authors suggested.

As regards this clonotype: Its antigen is not identified.

Sequencing used PBMCs from blood, obtained 11 to 12 days after vaccination. This TCR derives from a man aged 50 to 60 who received an inactivated influenza vaccine. The rearrangement links TRBV6-5 to TRBJ1-4, with D tentatively TRBD1 (5 bases). The CDR3 bases are TGTGCCAGCAGTTACAGGGACAATGAAAAACTGTTTTTT. It translates to CASSYRDNEKLFF.